The clone carrying this T cell receptor beta chain was counted a few times. Its antigen is unknown. Individual cDNA molecules were tagged with unique molecular identifiers. MiXCR was run by TCRdb on the 5' RACE reads, yielding one entry per CDR3 protein. Among nearly 70,000 distinct CDR3 sequences listed, about 4.6% were seen once. Germline lookup yields CDR1 SGHVS and CDR2 FNYEAQ. Between the trimmed V and J ends, which lost 3 bases and 9 bases, there was a span of 9 bases. CDR3 size: 12 residues. The data are from a study of early T cells in non-severe SARS-CoV-2 infection. Study-level findings and limits: CD4 and private specificities were missed by VDJdb matching, which favored anti-spike CD8 responses.

V usage is TRBV7-6 and J usage is TRBJ2-1, with D unresolved. This material consisted of whole blood, taken at baseline. This clonotype originated in an adult who was a healthcare worker with PCR-confirmed SARS-CoV-2 infection or an uninfected control (not recorded which). The donor label of this sample is uncertain. CDR3 sequence: CASSFTYGEQFF. The DNA of the CDR3 is TGTGCCAGCAGCTTTACGTACGGTGAGCAGTTCTTC.